These 6 T cell receptor beta chains were all obtained from the same sample, sequenced in a study of regulatory T cells in long-lasting Graves disease. iRepertoire HTBI primers and Arm-PCR of CDR3 regions built TCR beta libraries. One entry per CDR3 protein results from TCRdb running MiXCR on the multiplex PCR reads. The sample consists of 350,000 to 450,000 distinct CDR3 sequences, approximately 16% of them appearing once. Documented time point: newly diagnosed GD, antithyroid drugs for less than 3 months. The TCR library used RNA extracted from PBMCs. The sample also formed part of further work on T cells in Graves' hyperthyroidism and ophthalmopathy.

The sample was peripheral blood mononuclear cells (PBMCs), taken at new diagnosis, from a patient treated with antithyroid drugs. All receptors derive from a woman aged 40 to 55 with Graves disease.

This clonotype has a handful of counts. The genes are TRBV7-8 and TRBJ1-5; 8 positions agree with TRBD1. The V gene end was trimmed by 3 bases and the J gene end by 0 bases; junction bases not matched to a gene: 7. The CDR3 has 17 residues. CDR1 and CDR2 (germline): SGHVS, FQNEAQ. The CDR3 DNA is TGTGCCAGCAGCTTCGAGGACAGGGCATATAGCAATCAGCCCCAGCATTTT. This encodes CASSFEDRAYSNQPQHF.

The chain combines TRBV29-1 with TRBJ2-7; 9 bases are shared with TRBD1. Germline V CDR1 and CDR2: SQVTM, ANQGSEA. The CDR3 consists of 13 residues. Trimming cost V 7 bases and J 5 bases; bases outside gene matches: 9. This chain's CDR3 is CSGLGQGPDEQYF. The CDR3 DNA follows: TGCAGCGGCTTGGGACAGGGCCCAGACGAGCAGTACTTC.

This clonotype showed up many times. The rearrangement links TRBV27 to TRBJ2-1, with 9 nucleotides matching TRBD1. V shed 7 bases and J 4 bases; nucleotides not matched to a gene: 5. Germline lookup yields CDR1 MNHEY and CDR2 SMNVEV (reference sequence). This CDR3 region has 14 residues. CDR3 in DNA: TGTGCCAGCAATCGACAGGGGGTTTACAATGAGCAGTTCTTC. Its translation: CASNRQGVYNEQFF.

J is TRBJ2-4 and V is TRBV9; D is undetermined. With 0 bases removed from V and 4 bases from J, the gap between germline ends came to 8 bases. This CDR3 comprises 14 residues. The germline V gene has CDR1 SGDLS and CDR2 YYNGEE. The CDR3 DNA is TGTGCCAGCAGCGTAGCGGACGGAAAAAACATTCAGTACTTC. Translating it yields CASSVADGKNIQYF. The full variable domain, in which reference TRBV9 and TRBJ2-4 provide the parts outside the CDR3, is DSGVTQTPKHLITATGQRVTLRCSPRSGDLSVYWYQQSLDQGLQFLIQYYNGEERAKGNILERFSAQQFPDLHSELNLSSLELGDSALYFCASSVADGKNIQYFGAGTRLSVL.

The chain links TRBV6-1 to TRBJ1-1; D gene unclear. The V and J ends lost 10 bases and 4 bases respectively, with 19 bases between them. Germline CDR1 reads MNHNS; CDR2 reads SASEGT. This CDR3 comprises 14 residues. The CDR3 DNA reads as TGTGCCACCCAACTGACCAAGGGAGGCACTGAAGCTTTCTTT. It is translated as CATQLTKGGTEAFF.

This clonotype was found many times. An end of the junction does not agree with germline; a read error may underlie this. The rearrangement links TRBV5-1 to TRBJ2-2; the D is unclear. This CDR3 has 15 amino acids. Per germline, CDR1 SGHRS and CDR2 YFSETQ. The CDR3 sequence is CASSLGRPNTGELFF. The DNA for the CDR3 is TGTGCCAGCAGCTTAGGCAGACCGAACACCGGGGAGCTGTTTTTT.